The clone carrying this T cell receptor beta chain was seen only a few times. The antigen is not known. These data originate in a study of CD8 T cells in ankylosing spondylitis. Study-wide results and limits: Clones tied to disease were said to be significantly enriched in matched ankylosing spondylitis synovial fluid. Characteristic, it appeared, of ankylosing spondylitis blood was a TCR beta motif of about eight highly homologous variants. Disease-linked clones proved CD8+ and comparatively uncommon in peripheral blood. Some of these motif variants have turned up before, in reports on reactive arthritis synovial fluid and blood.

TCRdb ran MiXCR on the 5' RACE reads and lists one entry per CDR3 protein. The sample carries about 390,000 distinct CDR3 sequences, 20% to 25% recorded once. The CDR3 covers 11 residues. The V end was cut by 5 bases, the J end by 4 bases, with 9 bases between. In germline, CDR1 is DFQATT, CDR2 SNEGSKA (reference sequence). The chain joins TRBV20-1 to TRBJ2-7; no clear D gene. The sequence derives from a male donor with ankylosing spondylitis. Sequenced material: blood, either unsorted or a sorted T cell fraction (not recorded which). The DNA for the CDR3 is TGCAGTGCTCAGTATGCTTACGAGCAGTACTTC. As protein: CSAQYAYEQYF.